These 23 T cell receptor beta chains came from one sample sequenced in a study of human T cells and chemical hapten exposure. Time point denoted: patch test 2, 6 weeks after DPC sensitization. Noted treatment: therapeutic diphenylcyclopropenone sensitization with weekly scalp DPC. Each CDR3 protein is one row after TCRdb ran MiXCR on the RACE reads. The data hold 85,000 or so distinct CDR3 sequences, with around a tenth observed a single time. The specimen was whole blood, collected in connection with sensitization to the hapten diphenylcyclopropenone (DPC). The receptors derive from a man aged 18 to 30 with alopecia areata. Some clones in this sample may be carry-over from other donors' samples.

This clonotype was seen repeatedly, ten times or more. The chain employs TRBV11-2 and TRBJ1-2, with D possibly being TRBD1 (5 bases). V dropped 5 bases and J dropped 8 bases, with 15 bases sitting between them. The CDR3 runs 13 residues. Germline V CDR1 and CDR2: SGHAT, FQNNGV. The DNA for the CDR3 is TGTGCCAGCAGCCCCCGGGACTTCGAAGGCTACACCTTC. It is translated as CASSPRDFEGYTF.

This clonotype occurred many times. The rearrangement uses TRBV7-2 and TRBJ2-5, with D perhaps given as TRBD1 or TRBD2 (5 bases each). V lost 1 base and J lost 3, with 18 bases in between. This CDR3 spans 17 amino acids. CDR1 SGHTA and CDR2 FQGNSA come from the germline V gene. The CDR3 DNA is TGTGCCAGCAGCTTAGGCGGTGTGGGGGTGCAAAAAGAGACCCAGTACTTC. Amino acids: CASSLGGVGVQKETQYF.

In its sample, this clonotype was seen many times. The rearrangement joins TRBV12-3 or TRBV12-4 to TRBJ1-5; 10 bases line up with TRBD1. This CDR3 region has 17 residues. V was pared by 5 bases and J by 1 base, with 8 bases of the junction left unmatched. The CDR3 sequence is CASSQVPGQGSNQPQHF. CDR3 in DNA: TGTGCCAGCAGTCAAGTCCCGGGACAGGGGAGCAATCAGCCCCAGCATTTT.

This clonotype was counted many times. The chain combines TRBV7-9 with TRBJ1-4; tentatively, D is TRBD1 (6 bases). V gave up 1 base and J gave up 4 bases, with 13 bases separating them. Germline V gives CDR1 SEHNR, CDR2 FQNEAQ (reference sequence). CDR3 length: 16 amino acids. The CDR3 loop is CASSLEGGTHNEKLFF. The CDR3 DNA is TGTGCCAGCAGCTTAGAAGGAGGGACACATAATGAAAAACTGTTTTTT.

This chain connects TRBV12-3 or TRBV12-4 to TRBJ1-1, with D perhaps matching TRBD1 (6 bases). This CDR3 has 15 amino acids. V gave up 2 bases and J gave up 0 bases, with 10 bases separating them. The CDR3: CASSLYTGMNTEAFF. CDR3 nucleotides: TGTGCCAGCAGTTTATATACAGGGATGAACACTGAAGCTTTCTTT.

This clonotype was seen a handful of times. This chain uses TRBV4-3 with TRBJ1-2; maybe TRBD1 (6 bases). This CDR3 region has 16 residues. The germline V gene encodes CDR1 LGHNA and CDR2 YSLEER. V dropped 6 bases and J dropped 4 bases, with 21 bases sitting between them. The CDR3 protein is CASSPGGGGNLYGYTF. CDR3 bases: TGCGCCAGCAGTCCCGGTGGGGGGGGCAACCTCTATGGCTACACCTTC.

This chain joins TRBV12-3 or TRBV12-4 and TRBJ2-7, with D perhaps matching TRBD2 (6 bases). Trimming pared 7 bases from V and 2 bases from J, leaving 12 bases between. The CDR3 has 13 amino acids. Written as DNA, the CDR3 is TGTGCCAGCAAAGGGACTTCTACCTACGAGCAGTACTTC. It yields the protein CASKGTSTYEQYF.

The chain joins TRBV7-9 to TRBJ1-1; tentatively, D is TRBD1 (6 bases). Per germline, CDR1 SEHNR and CDR2 FQNEAQ (reference sequence). Trimming took off 4 bases at V and 1 base at J, with 19 bases between the two ends. The CDR3 loop spans 17 amino acids. CDR3 nucleotide sequence: TGTGCCAGCAGCTCGATCTTCAGGGGCCTTCCGAACACTGAAGCTTTCTTT. Translated, it gives CASSSIFRGLPNTEAFF.

The table lists this clonotype with many counts. The V and J genes are TRBV7-9 and TRBJ2-1; 10 nucleotides align to TRBD1. Germline-derived CDR1 and CDR2 are SEHNR and FQNEAQ (reference sequence). V lost 5 bases, J lost 6 bases, and 7 bases stayed unmatched. This CDR3 spans 15 amino acids. The CDR3 loop is CASSQRDRGGNEQFF. The CDR3, as DNA: TGTGCCAGCAGCCAGCGGGACAGGGGTGGCAATGAGCAGTTCTTC.

In DNA, the CDR3 is TGCAGCGCCGGGGACCGCTACGAGCAGTACGTC. Translated: CSAGDRYEQYV. The chain employs TRBV29-1 and TRBJ2-7; the D gene could be TRBD1 or TRBD2 (5 bases each). In germline, CDR1 is SQVTM, CDR2 ANQGSEA. The CDR3 extends over 11 amino acids. Trimming took off 7 bases at V and 3 bases at J, with 10 bases between the two ends.

This clonotype turned up a few times. The V gene is TRBV6-2 or TRBV6-3, the J gene TRBJ1-5, with a weak D call TRBD1 (6 bases). Germline V lookup: CDR1 MNHEY, CDR2 SVGEGT. Trimming stripped 6 bases from V and 3 bases from J, with 21 bases between. The CDR3 totals 17 residues. Written as DNA, the CDR3 is TGTGCCAGCAGACCTAGTGGGTACCGGGACATCAATCAGCCCCAGCATTTT. Protein: CASRPSGYRDINQPQHF.

This chain joins TRBV11-3 and TRBJ2-3, with 10 bases matching TRBD1. After removal of 5 bases from V and 1 base from J, the junction contained 6 bases not matched to a gene. The CDR3 consists of 16 residues. Per the germline V gene, CDR1 is SGHNT and CDR2 is YENEEA. The CDR3, as DNA: TGTGCCAGCAGCACCTCGACAGGGGGCGGCACAGATACGCAGTATTTT. It is translated as CASSTSTGGGTDTQYF.

The rearrangement links TRBV29-1 to TRBJ1-1; a weak D match, TRBD1 (5 bases). The CDR3 has 13 amino acids. Germline assignment: CDR1 SQVTM and CDR2 ANQGSEA. V was cut by 8 bases and J by 5 bases, with 18 bases left in between. The CDR3 spells CSSTQGRLTEAFF. CDR3 in DNA: TGCAGCAGTACCCAGGGAAGGTTAACTGAAGCTTTCTTT.

This clonotype was detected ten times or more. V usage is TRBV20-1 and J usage is TRBJ1-6; 9 bases align to TRBD1. This CDR3 has 13 amino acids. The ends lost 4 bases at V and 10 bases at J; junction bases unmatched: 5. The germline V gene encodes CDR1 DFQATT and CDR2 SNEGSKA (reference sequence). The CDR3 DNA follows: TGCAGTGCTACCGGGACAGGGTCCTCACCCCTCCACTTT. It yields the protein CSATGTGSSPLHF.

This clonotype was observed many times. V and J are TRBV5-4 and TRBJ2-7; either TRBD1 or TRBD2 may supply D (5 bases each). Per germline, CDR1 SGHNT and CDR2 YYREEE (reference sequence). The CDR3 has 14 residues. Trimming took 4 bases from V and 3 from J, leaving 14 bases between them. The CDR3 DNA reads TGTGCCAGCAGCCTGCCGGGACCGATCTACGAGCAGTACTTC. It translates to CASSLPGPIYEQYF.

This clonotype was picked up a small number of times. The chain has TRBV7-8 and TRBJ2-1; 8 nucleotides agree with TRBD2. The CDR3 length is 15 residues. Germline CDR1 reads SGHVS; CDR2 reads FQNEAQ. V gave up 4 bases and J gave up 6 bases; unmatched junction bases: 8. The CDR3 DNA is TGTGCCAGCAGCTGGCGGGGGGTCCAGGGCAATGAGCAGTTCTTC. Amino acid sequence: CASSWRGVQGNEQFF.

There are many counts of this clonotype. J is TRBJ1-5 and V is TRBV2, with D possibly TRBD1 on 5 matching bases. CDR3 length: 13 residues. The germline V gene encodes CDR1 SNHLY and CDR2 FYNNEI. Trimming shortened V by 7 bases and J by 7 bases, and 14 bases separated the two germline ends. The CDR3 DNA follows: TGTGCCAGCAAACAGGCCCCCAGGCAGCCCCAGCATTTT. Its translation: CASKQAPRQPQHF. Variable domain in full (rest from reference TRBV2 and TRBJ1-5): EPEVTQTPSHQVTQMGQEVILRCVPISNHLYFYWYRQILGQKVEFLVSFYNNEISEKSEIFDDQFSVERPDGSNFTLKIRSTKLEDSAMYFCASKQAPRQPQHFGDGTRLSIL.

This clonotype was detected only a few times. The CDR3 DNA is TGTGCCAGCAGCATCGACAGGGATATTACCGGGGAGCTGTTTTTT. The encoded protein is CASSIDRDITGELFF. V is TRBV28 and J is TRBJ2-2; 7 bases fit TRBD1. Germline assignment: CDR1 MDHEN and CDR2 SYDVKM. This CDR3 region has 15 residues. V lost 6 bases and J lost 5; bases outside the gene matches: 9.

This clonotype was recorded at least ten times. The V and J genes are TRBV5-6 and TRBJ2-1; D gene ambiguous. The CDR3 runs to 15 residues. V was cut by 1 base and J by 0 bases, with 8 bases left in between. Germline V lookup: CDR1 SGHDT, CDR2 YYEEEE. CDR3 in amino acids: CASSLSRFSYNEQFF. DNA for the CDR3: TGTGCCAGCAGCTTGTCCAGGTTCTCCTACAATGAGCAGTTCTTC.

Ten or more counts support this clonotype. V gene TRBV29-1 combines with J gene TRBJ1-5, with D perhaps TRBD1 (5 bases). The CDR3 runs 13 residues. Trimming shortened V by 6 bases and J by 6 bases, and 15 bases separated the two germline ends. Germline V gene lookup returns CDR1 SQVTM and CDR2 ANQGSEA. The CDR3 DNA follows: TGCAGCGTGACAACAGGTTTCGGTCAGCCCCAGCATTTT. Amino acid sequence: CSVTTGFGQPQHF.

This clonotype was picked up a small number of times. The CDR3 DNA follows: TGTGCCAGCAGCCCCGGGTTAGATACGCAGTATTTT. Translating it yields CASSPGLDTQYF. The rearrangement links TRBV11-2 to TRBJ2-3; D gene ambiguous. V lost 5 bases to trimming and J lost 5 bases, with 8 bases between them. This CDR3 is 12 amino acids long. Germline V gene lookup returns CDR1 SGHAT and CDR2 FQNNGV.

The chain carries TRBV10-3 and TRBJ2-2, with D unclear. The V gene's germline CDR1 is ENHRY and CDR2 SYGVKD. The CDR3 is made up of 13 amino acids. V lost 6 bases, J lost 2 bases, and 7 bases lay in between. The CDR3: CAIRTSNTGELFF. In DNA form, the CDR3 reads TGTGCCATCAGAACTTCTAACACCGGGGAGCTGTTTTTT.

This clonotype has ten or more counts. The rearrangement links TRBV7-2 to TRBJ2-7, with D uncertain. CDR3 length: 13 amino acids. Trimming cost V 5 bases and J 2 bases, with 10 bases left between them. Germline CDR1 and CDR2: SGHTA and FQGNSA. CDR3 amino acids: CASSLRSTYEQYV. The DNA of the CDR3 is TGTGCCAGCAGCCTCAGGTCTACCTACGAGCAGTACGTC.